This T cell receptor beta chain was recorded in a study of cytomegalovirus exposure and HLA in healthy donors. The CDR3 runs 18 residues. J gave up 5 bases and V 10 bases, and 20 bases lay outside the gene matches. CDR1 is LNHDA and CDR2 is SQIVND in the germline V gene (reference sequence). The method was immunoSEQ multiplex PCR; TCRdb's version includes in-frame clones alone and lacks a portion of them. This sample carries approximately 210,000 clones, 85% to 90% of them seen once, and the ten largest clones take around 3%. Remarks on this clone: No antigen is known for it.

The study, taken as a whole, reports: With high specificity and sensitivity, the classifier reportedly diagnosed cytomegalovirus status.

The gene calls are TRBV19 and TRBJ1-3; 10 nucleotides line up with TRBD1. This TCR was recovered from a woman younger than 35 in good health and CMV-seronegative. The sample was PBMCs. The CDR3 reads CATGGTGAGMGPRNTIYF. The CDR3 DNA sequence: TGTGCCACAGGAGGGACAGGGGCCGGGATGGGCCCTAGAAACACCATATATTTT.